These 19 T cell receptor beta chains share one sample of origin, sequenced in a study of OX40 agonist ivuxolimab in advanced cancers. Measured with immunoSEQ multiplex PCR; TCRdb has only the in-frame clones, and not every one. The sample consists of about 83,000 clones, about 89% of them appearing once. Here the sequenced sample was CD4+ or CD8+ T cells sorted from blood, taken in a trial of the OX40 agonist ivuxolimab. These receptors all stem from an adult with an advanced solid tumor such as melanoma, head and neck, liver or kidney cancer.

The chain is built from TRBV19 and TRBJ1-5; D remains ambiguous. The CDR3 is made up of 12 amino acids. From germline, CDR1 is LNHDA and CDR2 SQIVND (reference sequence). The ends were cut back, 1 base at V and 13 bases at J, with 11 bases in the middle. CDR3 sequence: CASSIGGYNQHF. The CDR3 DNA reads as TGTGCCAGTAGTATAGGAGGTTATAATCAGCATTTT. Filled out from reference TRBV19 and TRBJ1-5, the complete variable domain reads DGGITQSPKYLFRKEGQNVTLSCEQNLNHDAMYWYRQDPGQGLRLIYYSQIVNDFQKGDIAEGYSVSREKKESFPLTVTSAQKNPTAFYLCASSIGGYNQHFGDGTRLSIL.

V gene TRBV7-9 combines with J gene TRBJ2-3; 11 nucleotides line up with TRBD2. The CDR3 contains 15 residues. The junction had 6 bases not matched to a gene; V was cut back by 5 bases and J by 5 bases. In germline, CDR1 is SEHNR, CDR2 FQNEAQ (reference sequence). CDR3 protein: CASSGTSGGVDTQYF. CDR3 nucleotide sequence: TGTGCCAGCAGCGGAACTAGCGGGGGTGTAGATACGCAGTATTTT.

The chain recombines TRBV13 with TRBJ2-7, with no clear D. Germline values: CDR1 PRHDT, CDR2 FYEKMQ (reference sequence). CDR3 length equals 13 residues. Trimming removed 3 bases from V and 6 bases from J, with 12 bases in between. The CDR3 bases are TGTGCCAGCAGCTTCTCTTTGAATCGCGAGCAGTACGTC. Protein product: CASSFSLNREQYV.

CDR3 coding DNA: TGTGCCAGCAGTTTTACATGGGAGCAGTACTTC. Its translation: CASSFTWEQYF. The V and J genes are TRBV28 and TRBJ2-7; D gene uncertain. The CDR3 loop spans 11 amino acids. Trimming shortened V by 3 bases and J by 7 bases, and 7 bases separated the two germline ends. Germline CDR1 MDHEN, CDR2 SYDVKM. Using reference TRBV28 and TRBJ2-7 for the parts outside the CDR3, the full variable domain is DVKVTQSSRYLVKRTGEKVFLECVQDMDHENMFWYRQDPGLGLRLIYFSYDVKMKEKGDIPEGYSVSREKKERFSLILESASTNQTSMYLCASSFTWEQYFGPGTRLTVT.

CDR3: CATGTTPETQYF. The CDR3 nucleotides are TGTGCCACGGGGACGACCCCAGAGACCCAGTACTTC. The chain is built from TRBV28 and TRBJ2-5, with D tentatively TRBD1 or TRBD2 (5 bases each). Germline loops: CDR1 MDHEN, CDR2 SYDVKM. The CDR3 runs 12 residues. Trimming cost V 10 bases and J 4 bases, with 13 bases left between them.

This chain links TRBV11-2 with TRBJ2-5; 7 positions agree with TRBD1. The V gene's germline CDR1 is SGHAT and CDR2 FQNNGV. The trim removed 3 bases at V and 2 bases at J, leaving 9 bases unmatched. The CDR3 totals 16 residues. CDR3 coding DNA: TGTGCCAGCAGCTTCGGTCAGGGGGAAATTCAAGAGACCCAGTACTTC. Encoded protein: CASSFGQGEIQETQYF.

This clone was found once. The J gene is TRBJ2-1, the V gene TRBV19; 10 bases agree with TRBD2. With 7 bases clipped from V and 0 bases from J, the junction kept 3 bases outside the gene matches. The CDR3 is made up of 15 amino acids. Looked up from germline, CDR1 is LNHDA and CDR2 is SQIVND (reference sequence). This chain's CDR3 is CASNPSGSSYNEQFF. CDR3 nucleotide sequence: TGTGCCAGTAATCCTAGCGGGAGCTCCTACAATGAGCAGTTCTTC.

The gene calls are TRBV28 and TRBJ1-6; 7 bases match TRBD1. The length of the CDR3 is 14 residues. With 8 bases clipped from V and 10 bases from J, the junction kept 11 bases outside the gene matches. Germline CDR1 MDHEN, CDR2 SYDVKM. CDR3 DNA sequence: TGTGCCAGCTACGGAACAGGGGAGGGCTCACCCCTCCACTTT. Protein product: CASYGTGEGSPLHF.

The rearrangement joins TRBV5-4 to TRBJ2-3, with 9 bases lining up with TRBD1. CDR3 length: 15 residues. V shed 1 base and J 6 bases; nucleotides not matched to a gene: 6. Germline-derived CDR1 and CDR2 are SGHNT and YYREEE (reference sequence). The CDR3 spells CASSLTGQGMDTQYF. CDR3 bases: TGTGCCAGCAGCTTGACGGGACAGGGTATGGATACGCAGTATTTT.

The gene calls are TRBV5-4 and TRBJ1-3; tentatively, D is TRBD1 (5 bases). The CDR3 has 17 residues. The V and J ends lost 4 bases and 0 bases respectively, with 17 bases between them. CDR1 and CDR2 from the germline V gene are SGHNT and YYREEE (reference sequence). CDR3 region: CASSLGEGTPSGNTIYF. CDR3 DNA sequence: TGTGCCAGCAGCCTCGGAGAGGGGACTCCCTCTGGAAACACCATATATTTT.

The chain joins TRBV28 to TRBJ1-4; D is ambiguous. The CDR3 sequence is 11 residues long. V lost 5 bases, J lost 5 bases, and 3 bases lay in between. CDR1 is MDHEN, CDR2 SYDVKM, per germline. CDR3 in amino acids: CASSGNEKLFF. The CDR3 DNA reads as TGTGCCAGCAGTGGCAATGAAAAACTGTTTTTT.

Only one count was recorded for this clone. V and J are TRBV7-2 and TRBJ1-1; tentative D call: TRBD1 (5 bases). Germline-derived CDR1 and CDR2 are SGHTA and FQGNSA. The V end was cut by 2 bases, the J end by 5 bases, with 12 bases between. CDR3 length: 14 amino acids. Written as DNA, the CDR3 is TGTGCCAGCAGCTTAATGGGGGATGGGACTGAAGCTTTCTTT. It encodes CASSLMGDGTEAFF.

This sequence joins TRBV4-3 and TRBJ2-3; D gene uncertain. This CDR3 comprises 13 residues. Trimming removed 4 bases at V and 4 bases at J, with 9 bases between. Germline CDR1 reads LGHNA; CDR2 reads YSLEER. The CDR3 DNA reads TGCGCCAGCAGCCCCTACCCCCCAGATACGCAGTATTTT. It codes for CASSPYPPDTQYF.

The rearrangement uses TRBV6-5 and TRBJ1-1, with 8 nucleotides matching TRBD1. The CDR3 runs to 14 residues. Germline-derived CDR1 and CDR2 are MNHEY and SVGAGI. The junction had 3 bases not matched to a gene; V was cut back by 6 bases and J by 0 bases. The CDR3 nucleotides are TGTGCCAGCAGACAGGGACAGGTGAACACTGAAGCTTTCTTT. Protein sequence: CASRQGQVNTEAFF.

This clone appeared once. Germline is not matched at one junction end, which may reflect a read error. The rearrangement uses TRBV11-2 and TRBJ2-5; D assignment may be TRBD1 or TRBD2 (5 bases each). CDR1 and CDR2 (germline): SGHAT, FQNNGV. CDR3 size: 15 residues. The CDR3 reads CASSLEGENQETQYF. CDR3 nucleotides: TGTGCCAGCAGCTTAGAGGGGGAGAACCAGGAGACCCAGTACTTC.

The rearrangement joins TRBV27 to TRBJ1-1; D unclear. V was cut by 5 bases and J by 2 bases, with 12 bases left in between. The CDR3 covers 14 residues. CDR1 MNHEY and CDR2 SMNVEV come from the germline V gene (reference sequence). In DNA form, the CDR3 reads TGTGCCAGCAGTCCGCTCGAAAAAAACACTGAAGCTTTCTTT. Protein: CASSPLEKNTEAFF.

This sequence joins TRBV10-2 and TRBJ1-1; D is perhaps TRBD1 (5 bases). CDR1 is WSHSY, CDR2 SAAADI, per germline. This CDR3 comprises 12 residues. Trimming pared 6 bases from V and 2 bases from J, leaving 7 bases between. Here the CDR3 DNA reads TGCGCCAGCAGGTGGGGCAACACTGAAGCTTTCTTT. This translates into CASRWGNTEAFF.

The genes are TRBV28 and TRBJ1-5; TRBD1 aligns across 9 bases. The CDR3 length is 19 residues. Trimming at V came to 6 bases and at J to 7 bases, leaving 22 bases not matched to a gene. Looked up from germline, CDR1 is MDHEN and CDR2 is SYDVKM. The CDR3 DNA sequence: TGTGCCAGCAGCCTACGTTTCATTACCGGGACAGGGAGGGGACAGCCCCAGCATTTT. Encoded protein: CASSLRFITGTGRGQPQHF.

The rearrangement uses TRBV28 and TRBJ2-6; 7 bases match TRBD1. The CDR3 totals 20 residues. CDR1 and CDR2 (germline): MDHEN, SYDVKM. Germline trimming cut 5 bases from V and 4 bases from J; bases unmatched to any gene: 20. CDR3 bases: TGTGCCAGCAGTATCATAGACGGACAGGTAAATTCCGGAGGGGCCAACGTCCTGACTTTC. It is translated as CASSIIDGQVNSGGANVLTF.